The rows below give T cell receptor beta chains drawn from one sample of a study of blood T cell repertoires in COVID-19. This table comes from immunoSEQ multiplex PCR, and its TCRdb copy is limited to in-frame clones, with some not included. Seen here are approximately 450,000 clones, around 89% observed once, and the top ten hold over 4%. Material: peripheral blood. The source is a woman aged 25 to 45 with acute or convalescent COVID-19. Each CDR3 is given with its conserved first and last residue. D genes are given only for firm matches. Rows give clone size only sometimes, using once, few, many, or a class for an expanded clone.

v_gene,j_gene,d_gene,abundance,CDR3nt,CDR3aa
TRBV2,TRBJ2-1,TRBD2,.,TGTGCCAGCAGCGGAGCGGGGGGGCCCAACAATGAGCAGTTCTTC,CASSGAGGPNNEQFF
TRBV7-2,TRBJ2-7,TRBD2,.,TGTGCCGTCAGCGGGGGCCCCCACGAGCAGTACTTC,CAVSGGPHEQYF
TRBV5-1,TRBJ1-2,.,.,TGCGCCAGCAGTCAAACGACAGCTGGGTATGGCTACACCTTC,CASSQTTAGYGYTF
TRBV3-1/TRBV3-2,TRBJ2-2,.,.,TGTGCCAGCACGGTAGAGGGATACACCGGGGAGCTGTTTTTT,CASTVEGYTGELFF
TRBV3-1/TRBV3-2,TRBJ1-4,.,.,TGTGCCAGCAGCCAGGGTAACAGAAAACTGTTTTTT,CASSQGNRKLFF
TRBV19,TRBJ1-3,.,.,TGTGCCAGTAAGCGGTTTTTAAAATGGAACACCATATATTTT,CASKRFLKWNTIYF
TRBV20-1,TRBJ2-7,TRBD2,.,TGCAGTGCCGGAGCGGGGGGGGAGCAGTACTTC,CSAGAGGEQYF
TRBV7-9,TRBJ2-5,TRBD1,.,TGTGCCAGCAGCACGCCGGGACAGGGTCTAAAGACCCAGTACTTC,CASSTPGQGLKTQYF
TRBV6-6,TRBJ2-1,TRBD1,.,TGTGCCAGCAGTCACCATCGGACAGGGACGGGCAATGAGCAGTTCTTC,CASSHHRTGTGNEQFF
TRBV30,TRBJ2-7,.,few,TGTGCCTGGAGTGTGGGCTTCGCCTACGAGCAGTACTTC,CAWSVGFAYEQYF
TRBV27,TRBJ2-6,.,.,TGTGCCAGCAGTTCGAGGGGGGGGGCTGGGGCCAACGTCCTGACTTTC,CASSSRGGAGANVLTF
TRBV10-3,TRBJ2-7,.,.,TGTGCCATCAGTTGGGACATCGGCTACGAGCAGTACTTC,CAISWDIGYEQYF
TRBV13,TRBJ1-2,.,.,TGTGCCAGCAGCTTATCCGGGGAATATGGCTACACCTTC,CASSLSGEYGYTF
TRBV28,TRBJ2-1,TRBD1,.,TGTGCCAGCAGTTTCGCATCTTTTTGGGGGACAGTGAACGGTGAGCAGTTCTTC,CASSFASFWGTVNGEQFF
TRBV5-5,TRBJ2-1,.,.,TGTGCCAGCAGCTTTGACGGACAGTACAATGAGCAGTTCTTC,CASSFDGQYNEQFF
TRBV2,TRBJ1-1,TRBD1,.,TGTGCCAGCAGTGAACAGGGGGGTAAGAACACTGAAGCTTTCTTT,CASSEQGGKNTEAFF
TRBV5-4,TRBJ2-1,TRBD2,.,TGTGCCTCACGCAAGGCGGGGGGGACCTACAATGAGCAGTTCTTC,CASRKAGGTYNEQFF
TRBV4-1,TRBJ2-5,TRBD2,.,TGCGCCAGCAGCCAAGCGCTCATAAGCGGGGGGGCATCGGAGACCCAGTACTTC,CASSQALISGGASETQYF
TRBV6-6,TRBJ1-5,TRBD1,.,TGTGCCAGCAGCCGAGACAGGGATAATCAGCCCCAGCATTTT,CASSRDRDNQPQHF
TRBV3-1/TRBV3-2,TRBJ2-3,.,.,TGTGCCAGCAGCAGGAGCGGGCCTAGCACAGATACGCAGTATTTT,CASSRSGPSTDTQYF
TRBV7-8,TRBJ1-5,TRBD1,.,TGTGCCAGCAGCTCGACAGGGGCCCTAGGGCAGCCCCAGCATTTT,CASSSTGALGQPQHF
TRBV28,TRBJ2-7,.,.,TGTGCCAGCAGTCGCCCAGGGACACTCACCTACGAGCAGTACTTC,CASSRPGTLTYEQYF
TRBV29-1,TRBJ2-3,.,.,TGCAGCGGACGGGGAGATCAAGATACGCAGTATTTT,CSGRGDQDTQYF